This T cell receptor beta chain appears in the sequencing data of a study of blood T cell repertoires in COVID-19. Per germline, CDR1 SGHDN and CDR2 FVKESK. Losses at the gene ends were 4 bases for V and 5 bases for J; bases not matched to a gene: 5. The CDR3 has 15 residues. In the original workflow: From reference gene primer amplification, estimates of nucleated cell counts were derived. The table came from immunoSEQ multiplex PCR; TCRdb's copy has only in-frame clones and leaves some out. V and J calls and clone size are given by that table; D and trimming were obtained from the DNA. The sample includes about 240,000 clones, approximately 84% of them seen just once.

The sequencing input was peripheral blood. J is TRBJ2-5 and V is TRBV14; the match to TRBD1 covers 12 bases. The receptor comes from a man aged 45 to 65 with acute or convalescent COVID-19. The CDR3 sequence is CASSPGQGAWETQYF. The CDR3 nucleotides read TGTGCCAGCAGCCCGGGACAGGGGGCTTGGGAGACCCAGTACTTC. Full variable domain (rest looked up from reference TRBV14 and TRBJ2-5): EAGVTQFPSHSVIEKGQTVTLRCDPISGHDNLYWYRRVMGKEIKFLLHFVKESKQDESGMPNNRFLAERTGGTYSTLKVQPAELEDSGVYFCASSPGQGAWETQYFGPGTRLLVL.